A selection of T cell receptor beta chains follows, all from one sample in a study of identical twins. TCRdb recomputed calls from the 5' RACE reads with MiXCR, one row per CDR3 protein. The sample has approximately 260,000 distinct CDR3 sequences, roughly an eighth seen once; the top ten hold under 9.5%. Sequencing was done on a sample of memory (CD45RO+) T cells sorted from blood. These receptors all come from a woman younger than 35 in good health. The CDR3 runs from the conserved cysteine through the conserved F or W. A D gene is named only where the DNA matches it firmly. The size entry is marked missing in some rows and otherwise reads once, few, many or a size class.

size	V	J	D	DNA	CDR3
few	TRBV28	TRBJ2-7	NA	TGTGCCAGCAGCAAGCGCTACGAGCAGTACTTC	CASSKRYEQYF
once	TRBV7-8	TRBJ2-7	TRBD1	TGTGCCAGCAGCTTAGACCGGGACAGGGAGTCCTACGAGCAGTACTTC	CASSLDRDRESYEQYF
many	TRBV7-6	TRBJ2-5	TRBD2	TGTGCCAGCAGCTTCACTACTAGCGGGGTACAAGAGACCCAGTACTTC	CASSFTTSGVQETQYF
NA	TRBV10-3	TRBJ2-7	TRBD2	TGTGCCATCAGTGAGACTAGCGGGAGTAACGAGCAGTACTTC	CAISETSGSNEQYF
few	TRBV25-1	TRBJ2-5	NA	TGTGCCAGCAGTGAATACTGGGGGGAGACCCAGTACTTC	CASSEYWGETQYF
many	TRBV20-1	TRBJ1-1	TRBD1	TGCAGTGCTATAGACAGGGGGGGGAACACTGAAGCTTTCTTT	CSAIDRGGNTEAFF
once	TRBV6-2/TRBV6-3	TRBJ2-2	NA	TGTGCCAGCAGCATTTCCGAGGCCAGGGAGCTGTTTTTT	CASSISEARELFF
few	TRBV11-2	TRBJ2-2	NA	TGTGCCAGCAGCTTAGGGCCCGCCGGGGAGCTGTTTTTT	CASSLGPAGELFF
many	TRBV7-3	TRBJ2-3	NA	TGTGCCAGCAGCCCCGGGCAGGATACGCAGTATTTT	CASSPGQDTQYF
many	TRBV19	TRBJ2-2	NA	TGTGCCAGTAGTATCGGCTCCGCGAACACCGGGGAGCTGTTTTTT	CASSIGSANTGELFF
NA	TRBV11-1	TRBJ2-3	NA	TGTGCCAGCAGCCGATCCCCCGTCACAGATACGCAGTATTTT	CASSRSPVTDTQYF
NA	TRBV3-1	TRBJ2-5	TRBD2	TGTGCCAGCAGCCACAGCGGGGGTGGAGAGACCCAGTACTTC	CASSHSGGGETQYF
few	TRBV2	TRBJ2-1	NA	TGTGCCAGCAGTAAATTAGGGACTGACAATGAGCAGTTCTTC	CASSKLGTDNEQFF
NA	TRBV6-2/TRBV6-3	TRBJ2-1	NA	TGTGCCAGCAAGCGAATGAGGGATGAGCAGTTCTTC	CASKRMRDEQFF
few	TRBV10-2	TRBJ1-2	TRBD1	TGCGCCAGCAGTGAGTTTACAGGGGGCTATGGCTACACCTTC	CASSEFTGGYGYTF
few	TRBV12-3/TRBV12-4	TRBJ2-7	TRBD2	TGTGCCAGCACCATGAGGCGGGAGGGCGTCACCGAGCAGTACTTC	CASTMRREGVTEQYF
few	TRBV5-1	TRBJ1-1	NA	TGCGCCAGCAGCTTACAGGCAGCGAACACTGAAGCTTTCTTT	CASSLQAANTEAFF
few	TRBV5-1	TRBJ2-3	TRBD1	TGCGCCAGCAGCACCCGGACAGGACCCACAGATACGCAGTATTTT	CASSTRTGPTDTQYF
NA	TRBV20-1	TRBJ2-1	TRBD2	TGCAGTGCTAGAGATGTCATGACTAGCGGGAGCAGCAATGAGCAGTTCTTC	CSARDVMTSGSSNEQFF
many	TRBV5-6	TRBJ2-5	NA	TGTGCCAGCAGGGCCGGGACATCCCAAGAGACCCAGTACTTC	CASRAGTSQETQYF
NA	TRBV5-1	TRBJ1-2	NA	TGCGCCAGCCGGACAGATGGATCCTATGGCTACACCTTC	CASRTDGSYGYTF
NA	TRBV3-1	TRBJ1-1	TRBD1	TGTGCCAGCAGCCCTCACCTCTTGGACAGGGAGGCCCCCTACCCTTTCTTT	CASSPHLLDREAPYPFF
NA	TRBV5-1	TRBJ2-5	TRBD2	TGCGCCAGCCGGACCGGGACTAGCCAAGAGACCCAGTACTTC	CASRTGTSQETQYF
few	TRBV6-1	TRBJ1-2	TRBD1	TGTGCCAACGCATGGGACAGGGGAGATGGTACTGGCTACACCTTC	CANAWDRGDGTGYTF
NA	TRBV29-1	TRBJ1-2	NA	TGCAGCGTTAAAGACCCCGTGGATGGCTACACCTTC	CSVKDPVDGYTF
many	TRBV14	TRBJ2-3	NA	TGTGCCAGCAGCCAAGATTCTGGAGGGGCGATGGCGGATACGCAGTATTTT	CASSQDSGGAMADTQYF
few	TRBV9	TRBJ1-4	TRBD1	TGTGCCAGCAGCCCACAGGGGAGGCAGTTTAATGAAAAACTGTTTTTT	CASSPQGRQFNEKLFF
NA	TRBV9	TRBJ2-5	NA	TGTGCCAGCAGCGTAGCTCAGGGTTCAGAGACCCAGTACTTC	CASSVAQGSETQYF
NA	TRBV29-1	TRBJ1-1	NA	TGCAGCGTTCGATATGGTGGGACTGAAGCTTTCTTT	CSVRYGGTEAFF
few	TRBV20-1	TRBJ2-1	TRBD2	TGCAGTGCTCCCCGGGGGACTAGCGGAGACTACAATGAGCAGTTCTTC	CSAPRGTSGDYNEQFF
NA	TRBV12-3/TRBV12-4	TRBJ2-2	NA	TGTGCCACCCGTCGGGCGGGGACCGGGGAGCTGTTTTTT	CATRRAGTGELFF
NA	TRBV7-2	TRBJ2-7	NA	TGTGCCAGCAGCTTATCTAGCGACTACGAGCAGTACTTC	CASSLSSDYEQYF
NA	TRBV30	TRBJ1-4	NA	TGTGCCTCCTGGTCACGGAAGAATGAAAAACTGTTTTTT	CASWSRKNEKLFF
NA	TRBV19	TRBJ1-1	NA	TGTGCCAGTAGTGGACAGATGAACACTGAAGCTTTCTTT	CASSGQMNTEAFF
few	TRBV11-2	TRBJ2-7	NA	TGTGCCAGCAGCTTACAGGGACGGGGAGCCTACGAGCAGTACTTC	CASSLQGRGAYEQYF
few	TRBV20-1	TRBJ2-1	TRBD2	TGCAGTGCTAGAGTCGCCACTAGCGGTGCCTACAATGAGCAGTTCTTC	CSARVATSGAYNEQFF
NA	TRBV6-5	TRBJ1-1	NA	TGTGCCAGCAGTTTCACCGGGACATCTAACACTGAAGCTTTCTTT	CASSFTGTSNTEAFF
NA	TRBV11-3	TRBJ2-7	NA	TGTGCCAGCAGCTTAGGAGAAACATCCTACGAGCAGTACTTC	CASSLGETSYEQYF
NA	TRBV3-1	TRBJ2-2	NA	TGTGCCAGCTGCCAAAGGGACCCTGGTACCGGGGAGCTGTTTTTT	CASCQRDPGTGELFF
many	TRBV7-2	TRBJ2-3	NA	TGTGCCAGCAGCTCGACGGGGGCCCACGCGGATACGCAGTATTTT	CASSSTGAHADTQYF
few	TRBV10-3	TRBJ1-2	NA	TGTGCCATCGGCAAGCGGGAGGATGGCTACACCTTC	CAIGKREDGYTF
few	TRBV6-2/TRBV6-3	TRBJ1-2	NA	TGTGCCAGCAGTTACGAAAAGATTCGGGGCTACACCTTC	CASSYEKIRGYTF
NA	TRBV4-3	TRBJ2-1	NA	TGCGCCAGCAGCCAACTTGGTGAGCAGTTCTTC	CASSQLGEQFF
NA	TRBV20-1	TRBJ2-7	TRBD2	TGCAGTGCTGGTGGACTAGCGAGACACGAGCAGTACTTC	CSAGGLARHEQYF
NA	TRBV6-1	TRBJ2-3	TRBD2	TGTGCCAGCAGTCTCGGTGAGACTAGCGGGCTTAGCACAGATACGCAGTATTTT	CASSLGETSGLSTDTQYF
NA	TRBV29-1	TRBJ2-2	NA	TGCAGCGTTGACAAGAACACCGGGGAGCTGTTTTTT	CSVDKNTGELFF
few	TRBV20-1	TRBJ1-5	TRBD1	TGCAGTGCTAAACAGGGGACGAATCAGCCCCAGCATTTT	CSAKQGTNQPQHF
NA	TRBV9	TRBJ2-5	NA	TGTGCCAGCAGCGTAGGCGGTCAAGAGACCCAGTACTTC	CASSVGGQETQYF
many	TRBV4-3	TRBJ1-4	NA	TGCGCCAGCAGCCACCGAGTTGGAGGGAATCGGAATAATGAAAAACTGTTTTTT	CASSHRVGGNRNNEKLFF
NA	TRBV20-1	TRBJ2-5	TRBD1	TGCAGTGCCGACCCAAGGGGGCTGACGTACCAAGAGACCCAGTACTTC	CSADPRGLTYQETQYF
many	TRBV25-1	TRBJ1-3	NA	TGTGCCAGCAGTGAGGCAGGGGGAAACACCATATATTTT	CASSEAGGNTIYF